One and the same sample provided the 25 T cell receptor beta chains below, sequenced in a study of OX40 agonist ivuxolimab in advanced cancers. Profiled with immunoSEQ multiplex PCR; TCRdb holds only in-frame clones, not every one. This table holds around 100,000 clones, roughly 90% found once. The specimen comprised CD4+ or CD8+ T cells sorted from blood, sampled in a trial of the OX40 agonist ivuxolimab. The receptors originated from an adult with an advanced solid tumor such as melanoma, head and neck, liver or kidney cancer.

This clone was observed a single time. This chain uses TRBV19 with TRBJ1-1; no clear D gene. Germline CDR1 LNHDA, CDR2 SQIVND (reference sequence). The ends were cut back, 3 bases at V and 1 base at J, with 9 bases in the middle. This CDR3 spans 14 amino acids. The CDR3 protein is CASSILGENTEAFF. CDR3 nucleotide sequence: TGTGCCAGTAGTATCCTTGGGGAGAACACTGAAGCTTTCTTT.

DNA of the CDR3: TGTGCCAGCAGTGAGACGAGCGGGAGCGTGACCTACGAGCAGTACTTC. Protein sequence: CASSETSGSVTYEQYF. The chain links TRBV6-1 to TRBJ2-7; TRBD2 agrees at 8 bases. Germline loops: CDR1 MNHNS, CDR2 SASEGT. This CDR3 spans 16 amino acids. The V gene end was trimmed by 3 bases and the J gene end by 2 bases; junction bases not matched to a gene: 9.

The genes are TRBV30 and TRBJ2-1, with 7 bases identical to TRBD1. Trimming took 2 bases from V and 10 from J; bases not matched to a gene: 8. The germline gives CDR1 GTSNPN, CDR2 SVGIG (reference sequence). There are 13 residues in the CDR3. The CDR3 loop is CAWSLQGKGEQFF. CDR3 coding DNA: TGTGCCTGGAGTTTACAGGGGAAAGGGGAGCAGTTCTTC.

The V gene is TRBV6-1, the J gene TRBJ1-2; D ambiguous. V was clipped by 4 bases and J by 4 bases, with 10 bases between them. CDR1 and CDR2 from the germline V gene are MNHNS and SASEGT. This CDR3 is 13 amino acids long. The CDR3 loop is CASSVGSPYGYTF. In nucleotides, the CDR3 is TGTGCCAGCAGTGTGGGCAGCCCCTATGGCTACACCTTC.

The V gene is TRBV10-3, the J gene TRBJ1-4; possibly TRBD1 for D (6 bases). The CDR3 is 14 amino acids. Germline lookup yields CDR1 ENHRY and CDR2 SYGVKD. The V gene lost 1 base and the J gene lost 12 bases, with 15 bases spanning the gap. Here the CDR3 reads CAISEFEDSRELFF. Here the CDR3 DNA reads TGTGCCATCAGTGAGTTCGAGGACAGCCGGGAACTGTTTTTT.

The chain carries TRBV5-6 and TRBJ1-1; tentative D call: TRBD1 (6 bases). Germline V gene data show CDR1 as SGHDT and CDR2 as YYEEEE. This CDR3 is built from 15 residues. V dropped 4 bases and J dropped 5 bases, with 18 bases sitting between them. The CDR3 region has the DNA TGTGCCAGCAGCCGGGGACACAACCTGGGGACTGAAGCTTTCTTT. Encoded protein: CASSRGHNLGTEAFF.

On this clone itself: One junction end disagrees with the germline gene, perhaps due to a read error. The rearrangement links TRBV30 to TRBJ2-7; TRBD2 aligns across 11 bases. There are 14 residues in the CDR3. The germline gives CDR1 GTSNPN, CDR2 SVGIG (reference sequence). The CDR3 DNA reads as TGTGCCTGGAGTCCACTAGCGGGGGCCTACGGGCAGTACTTC. This sequence encodes CAWSPLAGAYGQYF. The whole variable domain, filled in from reference TRBV30 and TRBJ2-7, reads SQTIHQWPATLVQPVGSPLSLECTVEGTSNPNLYWYRQAAGRGLQLLFYSVGIGQISSEVPQNLSASRPQDRQFILSSKKLLLSDSGFYLCAWSPLAGAYGQYFGPGTRLTVT.

The chain uses TRBV5-1 and TRBJ2-1, with a weak D call TRBD2 (6 bases). This CDR3 is 12 amino acids long. Trimming pared 4 bases from V and 7 bases from J, leaving 9 bases between. Germline CDR1 is SGHRS and CDR2 is YFSETQ. CDR3 nucleotides: TGCGCCAGCAGCCGGGACTTAAATGAGCAGTTCTTC. Encoded protein: CASSRDLNEQFF.

This rearrangement joins TRBV19 to TRBJ2-3, with D maybe TRBD1 (5 bases). The CDR3 totals 16 residues. V lost 0 bases, J lost 1 base, and 11 bases lay in between. Germline CDR1 LNHDA, CDR2 SQIVND (reference sequence). The CDR3 sequence is CASSIDGAGRTDTQYF. The CDR3 DNA follows: TGTGCCAGTAGTATAGATGGAGCAGGGCGCACAGATACGCAGTATTTT.

The rearrangement links TRBV29-1 to TRBJ1-1, with D maybe TRBD1 (5 bases). V shed 6 bases and J shed 2 bases, with 16 bases lying between them. The CDR3 consists of 14 residues. Per the germline V gene, CDR1 is SQVTM and CDR2 is ANQGSEA. The CDR3 nucleotides are TGCAGCGTCCGACTACAGGTAATCAACACTGAAGCTTTCTTT. Amino acids: CSVRLQVINTEAFF.

The rearrangement links TRBV4-1 to TRBJ1-1; 7 bases are shared with TRBD1. The CDR3 spans 14 residues. Germline CDR1 MGHRA, CDR2 YSYEKL. J lost 4 bases, V lost 2 bases, and 4 bases had no gene match. The CDR3 spells CASSQKGAVTEAFF. The CDR3 DNA follows: TGCGCCAGCAGCCAAAAGGGGGCGGTCACTGAAGCTTTCTTT.

The chain couples TRBV30 to TRBJ1-2; tentatively, D is TRBD1 (6 bases). Germline V gene lookup returns CDR1 GTSNPN and CDR2 SVGIG (reference sequence). The germline V and J ends were trimmed by 0 bases and 4 bases, with 18 bases remaining between them. The CDR3 spans 16 residues. The CDR3, as DNA: TGTGCCTGGAGTGTCTCCCGGGGGGGGCCTGTCTATGGCTACACCTTC. It encodes CAWSVSRGGPVYGYTF.

The rearrangement joins TRBV6-6 to TRBJ2-7; tentative D call: TRBD1 (5 bases). Germline V gene data show CDR1 as MNHNY and CDR2 as SVGAGI (reference sequence). The CDR3 consists of 14 residues. Trimming took 2 bases from V and 6 from J, leaving 14 bases between them. CDR3 amino acids: CASSYRPGYLEQYF. DNA of the CDR3: TGTGCCAGCAGTTACAGGCCAGGGTATCTCGAGCAGTACTTC.

This sequence joins TRBV19 and TRBJ1-1, with 7 bases aligning to TRBD1. With V trimmed by 7 bases and J by 1 base, 12 bases remained unmatched. From germline, CDR1 is LNHDA and CDR2 SQIVND (reference sequence). The CDR3 covers 16 residues. The CDR3 spells CASTPRGRAANTEAFF. In DNA, the CDR3 is TGTGCCAGTACCCCCAGGGGGAGGGCCGCGAACACTGAAGCTTTCTTT.

This sequence joins TRBV6-6 and TRBJ1-4; TRBD1 matches 10 bases. The germline gives CDR1 MNHNY, CDR2 SVGAGI (reference sequence). The CDR3 spans 15 residues. Losses at the gene ends were 0 bases for V and 5 bases for J; bases not matched to a gene: 0. CDR3 DNA: TGTGCCAGCAGTTACTCGGACAGGGGGAATGAAAAACTGTTTTTT. Its translation is CASSYSDRGNEKLFF.

This chain connects TRBV9 to TRBJ2-3; no definite D call. V was trimmed by 3 bases and J by 2 bases, leaving 4 bases between them. CDR3 length: 12 residues. Germline V CDR1 and CDR2: SGDLS, YYNGEE. The DNA of the CDR3 is TGTGCCAGCAGCGCCACCACAGATACGCAGTATTTT. This gives the protein CASSATTDTQYF. Looking up the rest from reference TRBV9 and TRBJ2-3 gives the full variable domain: DSGVTQTPKHLITATGQRVTLRCSPRSGDLSVYWYQQSLDQGLQFLIQYYNGEERAKGNILERFSAQQFPDLHSELNLSSLELGDSALYFCASSATTDTQYFGPGTRLTVL.

The chain is built from TRBV29-1 and TRBJ2-7; D perhaps matches TRBD1 (6 bases). This CDR3 has 12 amino acids. Trimming removed 4 bases at V and 7 bases at J, with 14 bases between. CDR1 and CDR2 from the germline V gene are SQVTM and ANQGSEA. The CDR3 region is CSVVLGGEEQYF. The CDR3 DNA sequence: TGCAGCGTTGTCCTAGGGGGTGAGGAGCAGTACTTC.

This rearrangement joins TRBV30 to TRBJ1-1; D perhaps matches TRBD1 (6 bases). Looked up from germline, CDR1 is GTSNPN and CDR2 is SVGIG (reference sequence). CDR3 size: 15 residues. Trimming stripped 3 bases from V and 5 bases from J, with 19 bases between. In DNA, the CDR3 is TGTGCCTGGAGCATTGGGGGGCTTAGCGGAACTGAAGCTTTCTTT. It translates to CAWSIGGLSGTEAFF.

The chain recombines TRBV13 with TRBJ2-3; 12 bases are a match to TRBD2. Germline V gene lookup returns CDR1 PRHDT and CDR2 FYEKMQ (reference sequence). The V gene end was trimmed by 4 bases and the J gene end by 2 bases; junction bases not matched to a gene: 4. The CDR3 is made up of 16 amino acids. This CDR3 reads CASSSLAGGPTDTQYF. CDR3 DNA sequence: TGTGCCAGCAGCTCCCTAGCGGGGGGGCCCACAGATACGCAGTATTTT.

V is TRBV9 and J is TRBJ2-3; D ambiguous. Germline CDR1 is SGDLS and CDR2 is YYNGEE. The CDR3 has 15 residues. The V gene lost 0 bases and the J gene lost 1 base, with 9 bases spanning the gap. This CDR3 reads CASSVEVYGTDTQYF. For the CDR3, the DNA is TGTGCCAGCAGCGTAGAGGTGTACGGCACAGATACGCAGTATTTT.

The chain recombines TRBV7-8 with TRBJ2-3; 11 bases align to TRBD2. The CDR3 length is 15 residues. Per germline, CDR1 SGHVS and CDR2 FQNEAQ. V lost 5 bases and J lost 6; bases outside the gene matches: 7. CDR3 bases: TGTGCCAGCAGCCTTAGCGGGAGGGACCCCGATACGCAGTATTTT. This gives the protein CASSLSGRDPDTQYF.

The rearrangement joins TRBV5-5 to TRBJ2-7, with 8 bases that match TRBD1. The CDR3 extends over 15 amino acids. V was clipped by 3 bases and J by 9 bases; unmatched bases: 14. Germline CDR1 SGHKS, CDR2 YYEKEE (reference sequence). The CDR3 loop reads CASSWLGTGVNGQYF. DNA for the CDR3: TGTGCCAGCAGCTGGCTAGGGACAGGAGTAAATGGGCAGTACTTC.

This sequence joins TRBV30 and TRBJ1-5; 7 nucleotides match TRBD1. V shed 3 bases, J shed 2 bases, and the junction held 4 bases outside the gene matches. CDR3 length: 14 amino acids. Germline assignment: CDR1 GTSNPN and CDR2 SVGIG (reference sequence). CDR3 sequence (DNA): TGTGCCTGGAGGGGAGGACAGGGCAATCAGCCCCAGCATTTT. Its translation is CAWRGGQGNQPQHF.

V is TRBV2 and J is TRBJ2-5, with D perhaps TRBD2 (7 bases). Germline V lookup: CDR1 SNHLY, CDR2 FYNNEI. There are 16 residues in the CDR3. Trimming took off 4 bases at V and 4 bases at J, with 19 bases between the two ends. The CDR3 sequence: CASSGPRGGKGETQYF. CDR3 DNA: TGTGCCAGCAGTGGCCCTAGGGGGGGCAAGGGAGAGACCCAGTACTTC.

The chain joins TRBV7-9 to TRBJ1-5; no clear D gene. The CDR3 runs to 13 residues. CDR1 and CDR2 (germline): SEHNR, FQNEAQ (reference sequence). Trimming left V 4 bases short and J 7 bases short, with 11 bases between. CDR3 protein: CASSYGEGQPQHF. CDR3 nucleotides: TGTGCCAGCAGCTACGGAGAAGGACAGCCCCAGCATTTT.